This T cell receptor beta chain was recovered during a study of cytomegalovirus exposure and HLA in healthy donors. General study results and limits: Being productive about 90% or about 30% of the time was typical of most TCR beta V segments in an earlier analysis.

PCR used 60 Vbeta primers and 13 Jbeta primers. TCRdb keeps only in-frame clones here, not all; method: immunoSEQ multiplex PCR. The sample comprises tens of thousands of clones, around 75% of which are singletons, and 51% rests with the top ten. A word on this clone: Its target is not known.

Germline values: CDR1 LNHNV, CDR2 YYDKDF (reference sequence). This CDR3 spans 16 amino acids. Trimming took 3 bases from V and 5 from J, leaving 16 bases between them. The rearrangement uses TRBV15 and TRBJ2-2, with D possibly being TRBD2 (6 bases). Sequencing input: PBMCs. This clonotype originated in a man aged 45-60 years in good health and CMV-seropositive. CDR3 in amino acids: CATSRDQRAGTGELFF. CDR3 bases: TGTGCCACCAGCAGGGATCAGAGGGCGGGGACCGGGGAGCTGTTTTTT.